These 6 T cell receptor beta chains share one sample of origin, sequenced in a study of cytomegalovirus exposure and HLA in healthy donors. Primers for the PCR totalled 60 Vbeta and 13 Jbeta. Sequencing used immunoSEQ multiplex PCR; TCRdb keeps in-frame clones, though not all of them. The profile shows 120,000 or so clones, approximately 80% of them singletons. The sequenced material came from PBMCs. All receptors derive from a man aged 45-65 years in good health and CMV-seronegative.

This clone appeared once. The chain employs TRBV6-5 and TRBJ2-2; D remains ambiguous. Trimming pared 0 bases from V and 1 base from J, leaving 6 bases between. The CDR3 is 15 amino acids. CDR1 and CDR2 from the germline V gene are MNHEY and SVGAGI. The CDR3 protein is CASSYSPRNTGELFF. DNA of the CDR3: TGTGCCAGCAGTTACTCCCCTAGGAACACCGGGGAGCTGTTTTTT.

A remark on this clone: At one end, the junction sequence differs from germline, possibly due to a read error. The chain couples TRBV19 to TRBJ2-2, with TRBD1 as a possible D gene (6 bases). The CDR3 runs to 18 residues. Per the germline V gene, CDR1 is LNHDA and CDR2 is SQIVND (reference sequence). The CDR3: CARSIEGTGTLATGELFF. CDR3 DNA: TGTGCCAGGAGTATAGAGGGTACAGGGACCCTGGCCACCGGGGAGCTGTTTTTT.

The J gene is TRBJ1-2, the V gene TRBV28; TRBD1 matches 8 bases. With V trimmed by 5 bases and J by 4 bases, 9 bases remained unmatched. The germline V gene has CDR1 MDHEN and CDR2 SYDVKM. This CDR3 contains 15 residues. In DNA form, the CDR3 reads TGTGCCAGCAGTCCGCCGGACAGGGACATCTATGGCTACACCTTC. Translated, it gives CASSPPDRDIYGYTF.

The chain couples TRBV4-1 to TRBJ2-7; TRBD2 matches at 9 bases. The CDR3 is made up of 17 amino acids. Trimming removed 3 bases from V and 0 bases from J; junction bases left unmatched: 9. The germline gives CDR1 MGHRA, CDR2 YSYEKL. The CDR3 region has the DNA TGCGCCAGCAGCCAGTGGGGACTAGCCAAAAGCTCCTACGAGCAGTACTTC. Translation gives CASSQWGLAKSSYEQYF.

This chain connects TRBV9 to TRBJ1-1; D is undetermined. Trimming took 4 bases from V and 1 from J, leaving 14 bases between them. The CDR3 covers 15 residues. Per the germline V gene, CDR1 is SGDLS and CDR2 is YYNGEE. CDR3 nucleotide sequence: TGTGCCAGCAGCTCTAGTTCGTTTCCGAACACTGAAGCTTTCTTT. Translated: CASSSSSFPNTEAFF.

This chain joins TRBV7-2 and TRBJ1-5, with TRBD1 matching 7 bases. Losses at the gene ends were 5 bases for V and 7 bases for J; bases not matched to a gene: 11. The CDR3 is 15 residues long. The germline gives CDR1 SGHTA, CDR2 FQGNSA. The CDR3 DNA sequence: TGTGCCAGCAGCGTAAGACAGGGCGTAGGGCAGCCCCAGCATTTT. Its translation: CASSVRQGVGQPQHF.